Below, 24 T cell receptor beta chains from the same sample are listed, as sequenced in a study of CD8 T cells in ankylosing spondylitis. TCRdb reanalysed the 5' RACE reads using MiXCR and keeps one entry per CDR3 protein. The sample lists 50,000 to 70,000 distinct CDR3 sequences, 6.2% seen once, with about 5% in the top ten. The sample comprised synovial fluid, either unsorted or a sorted T cell fraction (not recorded which). Every receptor here comes from a male donor with ankylosing spondylitis.

This clonotype was seen ten or more times. The chain joins TRBV7-2 to TRBJ2-1; perhaps TRBD2 as D (7 bases). The germline V gene encodes CDR1 SGHTA and CDR2 FQGNSA. V was clipped by 3 bases and J by 9 bases, with 12 bases between them. This CDR3 has 13 residues. The CDR3 is CASSFGGRVEQFF. The CDR3 region has the DNA TGTGCCAGCAGCTTCGGGGGGCGCGTTGAGCAGTTCTTC.

As concerns this clonotype: With a much larger clone just one base away, this may be a read error. The chain recombines TRBV20-1 with TRBJ1-3; D gene ambiguous. Germline values: CDR1 DFQATT, CDR2 SNEGSKA (reference sequence). The CDR3 runs to 13 residues. The chain's CDR3 is CSARTWSANTIYF. The CDR3 nucleotides are TGCAGTGCTAGGACATGGTCTGCAAACACCATATATTTT.

The V gene is TRBV28, the J gene TRBJ1-1; 11 bases agree with TRBD1. V lost 5 bases, J lost 2 bases, and 7 bases stayed unmatched. CDR1 MDHEN and CDR2 SYDVKM come from the germline V gene. The CDR3 covers 16 residues. CDR3 sequence reads: CASSPPRTGGNTEAFF. CDR3 DNA sequence: TGTGCCAGCAGTCCGCCCAGGACAGGGGGCAACACTGAAGCTTTCTTT.

This clonotype was detected ten times or more. The chain combines TRBV7-9 with TRBJ2-2; 8 bases agree with TRBD2. The germline gives CDR1 SEHNR, CDR2 FQNEAQ (reference sequence). The V and J ends lost 4 bases and 5 bases, in that order; junction bases with no gene match: 6. CDR3 size: 15 residues. DNA of the CDR3: TGTGCCAGCAGCTCGGCGGGAGGAGCAACCGGGGAGCTGTTTTTT. Residues: CASSSAGGATGELFF.

The rearrangement joins TRBV11-2 to TRBJ1-6; 7 positions agree with TRBD1. Trimming removed 1 base from V and 9 bases from J; junction bases left unmatched: 9. From germline, CDR1 is SGHAT and CDR2 FQNNGV. The CDR3 consists of 16 residues. The CDR3 spells CASSLGRGRQGSPLHF. Written as DNA, the CDR3 is TGTGCCAGCAGCTTAGGAAGGGGGCGACAGGGTTCACCCCTCCACTTT.

This clonotype occurred many times. The chain employs TRBV20-1 and TRBJ2-5, with 9 bases matching TRBD2. The CDR3 sequence is 15 residues long. CDR1 DFQATT and CDR2 SNEGSKA come from the germline V gene (reference sequence). After removal of 0 bases from V and 5 bases from J, the junction contained 7 bases not matched to a gene. As DNA, the CDR3 is TGCAGTGCTAGAGATTTAGCGGGAGATCTGGAGACCCAGTACTTC. Its protein product is CSARDLAGDLETQYF.

The chain has TRBV28 and TRBJ2-2; TRBD1 matches 11 bases. CDR1 is MDHEN and CDR2 is SYDVKM in the germline V gene. The CDR3 has 18 residues. V lost 6 bases to trimming and J lost 5 bases; unmatched junction nucleotides: 14. The CDR3 loop is CASRPSAGTGGRTGELFF. DNA for the CDR3: TGTGCCAGCAGGCCCTCTGCCGGGACAGGGGGGCGTACCGGGGAGCTGTTTTTT.

As for this clonotype: At one boundary the junction diverges from the germline segment, which might be a read error. This chain joins TRBV19 and TRBJ1-2; unclear D gene. Germline V gives CDR1 LNHDA, CDR2 SQIVND (reference sequence). There are 15 residues in the CDR3. CDR3 DNA sequence: TGTGCTAGTAGTATAGACAAAGAAATGTCCTATGGCTACACCTTC. Translated: CASSIDKEMSYGYTF.

This clonotype was counted between two and nine times. The chain recombines TRBV27 with TRBJ2-1, with 8 bases fitting TRBD2. The germline CDR1 and CDR2 sequences are MNHEY and SMNVEV (reference sequence). Unmatched junction bases numbered 12, after V lost 3 bases and J lost 5 bases. The CDR3 length is 17 residues. The DNA for the CDR3 is TGTGCCAGCAGTTTGGGGACTAGAGGGAGTACCGACAATGAGCAGTTCTTC. It translates to CASSLGTRGSTDNEQFF.

This clonotype was observed a handful of times. The rearrangement uses TRBV5-1 and TRBJ2-5, with 7 bases identical to TRBD2. In germline, CDR1 is SGHRS, CDR2 YFSETQ. The CDR3 loop spans 13 amino acids. The ends lost 4 bases at V and 2 bases at J; junction bases unmatched: 2. CDR3 DNA: TGCGCCAGCAGCCCGGGGGGTCAAGAGACCCAGTACTTC. Protein sequence: CASSPGGQETQYF.

This clonotype was found many times. The chain uses TRBV28 and TRBJ2-7; 9 bases agree with TRBD1. This CDR3 has 15 residues. The J segment lost 5 bases and the V segment lost 5 bases, leaving 10 bases of the junction unmatched. From germline, CDR1 is MDHEN and CDR2 SYDVKM. CDR3 DNA sequence: TGTGCCAGCAGTGCCCCCGGACAGGGGATCCACGAGCAGTACTTC. Translation gives CASSAPGQGIHEQYF.

This clonotype appeared many times. The chain has TRBV4-3 and TRBJ1-1, with D unresolved. The germline V and J ends were trimmed by 0 bases and 5 bases, with 13 bases remaining between them. The CDR3 is 15 amino acids. CDR1 and CDR2 from the germline V gene are LGHNA and YSLEER. The CDR3 nucleotides are TGCGCCAGCAGCCAAGAGTTCTCGAGTTGGACTGAAGCTTTCTTT. As protein: CASSQEFSSWTEAFF.

Ten or more counts support this clonotype. This chain links TRBV20-1 with TRBJ2-5; TRBD1 aligns across 7 bases. Germline assignment: CDR1 DFQATT and CDR2 SNEGSKA (reference sequence). J gave up 2 bases and V 6 bases, and 12 bases lay outside the gene matches. The CDR3 is 15 residues long. The CDR3 nucleotides are TGCAGTGCGGGAGACGGACAGGAAGGTCAAGAGACCCAGTACTTC. This sequence encodes CSAGDGQEGQETQYF.

The table lists this clonotype with many counts. V usage is TRBV24-1 and J usage is TRBJ2-3; TRBD2 aligns across 9 bases. After removal of 0 bases from V and 2 bases from J, the junction contained 2 bases not matched to a gene. The CDR3 sequence is 16 residues long. CDR1 is KGHDR, CDR2 SFDVKD, per germline. The CDR3 nucleotides are TGTGCCACCAGTGATTTGTCTAGCGGGACCACAGATACGCAGTATTTT. Translating it yields CATSDLSSGTTDTQYF.

By proportion, this clonotype is medium-sized. The chain couples TRBV9 to TRBJ2-2; D unclear. Germline CDR1 and CDR2: SGDLS and YYNGEE. V was pared by 0 bases and J by 6 bases, with 6 bases between. The CDR3 loop spans 13 amino acids. Here the CDR3 DNA reads TGTGCCAGCAGCGTAGTTGTCCCCGGGGAGCTGTTTTTT. It translates to CASSVVVPGELFF.

In this sample, this clonotype turned up many times. The chain combines TRBV7-2 with TRBJ1-2, with D unclear. The germline CDR1 and CDR2 sequences are SGHTA and FQGNSA. With 6 bases removed from V and 2 bases from J, the gap between germline ends came to 10 bases. This CDR3 comprises 13 residues. CDR3 sequence reads: CASREDGNYGYTF. The CDR3 region has the DNA TGTGCCAGCAGAGAGGACGGCAACTATGGCTACACCTTC. The full variable domain, its missing parts supplied by reference TRBV7-2 and TRBJ1-2, is GAGVSQSPSNKVTEKGKDVELRCDPISGHTALYWYRQSLGQGLEFLIYFQGNSAPDKSGLPSDRFSAERTGGSVSTLTIQRTQQEDSAVYLCASREDGNYGYTFGSGTRLTVV.

The chain employs TRBV2 and TRBJ1-2; TRBD1 matches at 9 bases. The CDR3 has 14 amino acids. The J segment lost 4 bases and the V segment lost 8 bases, leaving 8 bases of the junction unmatched. From germline, CDR1 is SNHLY and CDR2 FYNNEI. The CDR3: CASRRDREGYGYTF. The CDR3 nucleotides are TGTGCCAGCCGACGGGACAGGGAAGGCTATGGCTACACCTTC. The variable domain in full, completed from reference TRBV2 and TRBJ1-2, reads EPEVTQTPSHQVTQMGQEVILRCVPISNHLYFYWYRQILGQKVEFLVSFYNNEISEKSEIFDDQFSVERPDGSNFTLKIRSTKLEDSAMYFCASRRDREGYGYTFGSGTRLTVV.

This clonotype was counted between two and nine times. The genes are TRBV5-1 and TRBJ2-1, with D possibly TRBD2 on 6 matching bases. Per germline, CDR1 SGHRS and CDR2 YFSETQ. V was clipped by 4 bases and J by 6 bases, with 14 bases between them. There are 14 residues in the CDR3. CDR3 amino acids: CASSGGEIFNEQFF. Written as DNA, the CDR3 is TGCGCCAGCAGCGGCGGGGAGATTTTCAATGAGCAGTTCTTC.

This clonotype was picked up many times. This rearrangement joins TRBV6-5 to TRBJ2-3; D ambiguous. Trimming stripped 4 bases from V and 6 bases from J, with 14 bases between. Per germline, CDR1 MNHEY and CDR2 SVGAGI. This CDR3 is 14 amino acids long. CDR3 residues: CASSSALLGDTQYF. The DNA of the CDR3 is TGTGCCAGCAGTTCGGCCTTACTGGGGGATACGCAGTATTTT.

This clonotype appeared many times. The rearrangement uses TRBV7-2 and TRBJ2-2; 8 nucleotides agree with TRBD1. The CDR3 runs 15 residues. V gave up 3 bases and J gave up 6 bases; unmatched junction bases: 6. Germline V CDR1 and CDR2: SGHTA, FQGNSA. CDR3 nucleotides: TGTGCCAGCAGCTTTCGACAGGGGATTCCCGGGGAGCTGTTTTTT. It yields the protein CASSFRQGIPGELFF.

This clonotype was detected many times. The V call is TRBV20-1, the J call TRBJ2-1, with D possibly TRBD2 on 6 matching bases. There are 13 residues in the CDR3. Germline V lookup: CDR1 DFQATT, CDR2 SNEGSKA (reference sequence). Trimming removed 6 bases at V and 2 bases at J, with 11 bases between. The CDR3 sequence is CSAPERAYNEQFF. As DNA, the CDR3 is TGCAGTGCCCCGGAGCGGGCCTACAATGAGCAGTTCTTC.

This clonotype was seen many times. The V call is TRBV5-1, the J call TRBJ2-7; D may be TRBD1 or TRBD2 (5 bases each). This CDR3 is built from 15 residues. Germline V gene data show CDR1 as SGHRS and CDR2 as YFSETQ. V lost 2 bases to trimming and J lost 4 bases, with 16 bases between them. CDR3 sequence (DNA): TGCGCCAGCAGCTTCACCGGGGCCAGCCAATACGAGCAGTACTTC. This translates into CASSFTGASQYEQYF.

This clonotype showed up many times. The CDR3 sequence is CASSQGRSGAEAFF. Written as DNA, the CDR3 is TGTGCCAGCAGCCAAGGTCGCAGCGGGGCTGAAGCTTTCTTT. The J gene is TRBJ1-1, the V gene TRBV3-1; D call uncertain. There are 14 residues in the CDR3. Germline V lookup: CDR1 LGHDT, CDR2 YNNKEL (reference sequence). Trimming pared 1 base from V and 6 bases from J, leaving 12 bases between.

This clonotype has a handful of counts. The chain carries TRBV28 and TRBJ2-6, with 7 bases fitting TRBD1. Germline assignment: CDR1 MDHEN and CDR2 SYDVKM. CDR3 length: 15 residues. The J segment lost 2 bases and the V segment lost 6 bases, leaving 4 bases of the junction unmatched. The DNA for the CDR3 is TGTGCCAGCAGGTCGACAGGGCCTGGGGCCAACGTCCTGACTTTC. This codes for CASRSTGPGANVLTF.